This section outlines one TCR beta chain sequence together with its context. CDR1 and CDR2 (germline): SGHTA, FQGNSA. V lost 1 base and J 4 bases, leaving 15 bases between the germline ends. CDR3 length: 16 residues. The Seattle patients, enrolled during active infection, were followed longitudinally. The data belong to a study of blood T cell repertoires in COVID-19. Study-level background: Samples of COVID-19 (acute and convalescent) were obtained from the United States, Italy and Spain. T cells, B-cell-depleted T cells, or PBMCs supplied cDNA or gDNA.

Original data processing: Using reference gene primer amplification, nucleated cell counts were estimated. Generated by immunoSEQ multiplex PCR, the TCRdb table keeps only in-frame clones and is missing some. The V and J calls and the clone size are those of that table, but D and trimming were determined from the DNA. This sample yields approximately 290,000 clones, of which about four fifths are seen a single time; around a sixth belongs to the top ten. The specimen was peripheral blood. V usage is TRBV7-2 and J usage is TRBJ2-3, with a tentative D call TRBD1 (6 bases). This clonotype was sampled from a person aged 65 to 85 with COVID-19, enrolled during active disease. CDR3 region: CASSLGQGSIADTQYF. CDR3 in DNA: TGTGCCAGCAGCTTAGGTCAGGGGTCCATCGCAGATACGCAGTATTTT.